The 2 T cell receptor beta chains given below trace back to one sample, sequenced in a study of tumor and adjacent non-tumor tissue in lung cancer. The library came from three nested PCR rounds adapted from ARM-PCR protocols. TCRdb fed the multiplex PCR reads into MiXCR, producing one record per CDR3 protein. The table records more than 85,000 distinct CDR3 sequences, around 65% of them present only once. The template was RNA from unsorted bulk tissue. Sequenced: lung tumor tissue. These receptors all come from a man between 65 and 85 years old with non-small cell lung cancer.

A few counts support this clonotype. This could be a read error, since a much larger clone is one nucleotide away. V gene TRBV6-1 combines with J gene TRBJ1-4; 7 nucleotides align to TRBD1. Germline trimming cut 10 bases from V and 11 bases from J; bases unmatched to any gene: 13. The CDR3 is 13 residues long. Germline V gene sequence: CDR1 MNHNS, CDR2 SASEGT. CDR3 in DNA: TGTGCCATCACCCAATTGACAGGGCAGAAACTGTTTTTT. Amino acid sequence: CAITQLTGQKLFF.

This chain connects TRBV6-5 to TRBJ2-1; D is unclear. V was trimmed by 6 bases and J by 7 bases, leaving 16 bases between them. The CDR3 covers 14 residues. Germline V gene lookup returns CDR1 MNHEY and CDR2 SVGAGI. CDR3 nucleotide sequence: TGTGCCAGCAGGACATTTGGCTGCTATAATGAGCAGTTCTTC. It yields the protein CASRTFGCYNEQFF.